This T cell receptor (beta chain) derives from a study of post-analysis software for immune sequencing data. Study observations and caveats: Compared against controls, patients with multiple sclerosis displayed significantly lower normalized Chao1 diversity. Among four or five TRBV segments more frequent in patients than controls were TRBV5-6, TRBV5-1 and TRBV20-1.

Unique molecular identifiers had been added to the TCR beta cDNA libraries. TCRdb passed the PCR reads through MiXCR, listing each CDR3 protein once. The table includes hundreds of thousands of distinct CDR3 sequences, less than 40% detected once. Points on this clonotype: Its target is not known.

CDR3 length equals 14 residues. V was pared by 5 bases and J by 0 bases, with 11 bases between. Germline CDR1 reads LNHNV; CDR2 reads YYDKDF (reference sequence). Sequenced material: blood. The origin of this receptor is a girl aged 10-17 years with multiple sclerosis. The chain has TRBV15 and TRBJ2-7; the D gene is possibly TRBD1 (5 bases). CDR3 sequence reads: CATSSQTASYEQYF. CDR3 sequence (DNA): TGTGCCACCAGCTCGCAGACAGCCTCCTACGAGCAGTACTTC.